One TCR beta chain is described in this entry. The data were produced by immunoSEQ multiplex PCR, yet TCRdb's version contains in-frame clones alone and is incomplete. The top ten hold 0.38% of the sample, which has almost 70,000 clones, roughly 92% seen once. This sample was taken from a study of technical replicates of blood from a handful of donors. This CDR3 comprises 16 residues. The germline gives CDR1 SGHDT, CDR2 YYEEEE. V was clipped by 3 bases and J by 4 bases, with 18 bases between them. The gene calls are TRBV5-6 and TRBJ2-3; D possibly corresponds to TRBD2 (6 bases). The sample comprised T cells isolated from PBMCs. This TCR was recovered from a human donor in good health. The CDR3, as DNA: TGTGCCAGCAGCTCCTTAAGGGCGGGACTCTCAGATACGCAGTATTTT. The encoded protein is CASSSLRAGLSDTQYF.